This passage covers 19 T cell receptor beta chains from one sample sequenced in a study of Graves' ophthalmopathy and Graves' hyperthyroidism. The authors amplified TCR beta CDR3 regions, and they did so from RNA transcripts for repertoire sequencing. The library came from an HTBI-primed first-round RT-PCR and a second-round multiplex PCR. TCRdb reanalysed the multiplex PCR reads using MiXCR and keeps one entry per CDR3 protein. The table has around 1.1 million distinct CDR3 sequences, 35% to 40% seen once. The sequenced sample was peripheral blood or thyroid tissue (not recorded which). These receptors were collected from an adult man with Graves' hyperthyroidism.

The DNA of the CDR3 is TGTGCCAGCAGTTTATCGGAACCAGGGTTCTTGAGCGAGCAGTACTTC. Protein product: CASSLSEPGFLSEQYF. V usage is TRBV27 and J usage is TRBJ2-7, with TRBD1 as a possible D gene (5 bases). There are 16 residues in the CDR3. Germline V CDR1 and CDR2: MNHEY, SMNVEV (reference sequence). V was shortened by 0 bases and J by 6 bases, with 18 bases between the two germline ends.

This clonotype was seen many times. This sequence joins TRBV4-1 and TRBJ2-7; D gene unclear. The CDR3 totals 15 residues. Germline V gene data show CDR1 as MGHRA and CDR2 as YSYEKL. Trimming removed 0 bases from V and 0 bases from J, with 9 bases in between. The CDR3 nucleotides are TGCGCCAGCAGCCAAGATGAAATCAGCTCCTACGAGCAGTACTTC. Residues: CASSQDEISSYEQYF.

V and J are TRBV7-8 and TRBJ2-5; D tentatively reads TRBD1 or TRBD2 (6 bases each). Per germline, CDR1 SGHVS and CDR2 FQNEAQ. V was cut by 10 bases and J by 9 bases, with 18 bases left in between. The CDR3 has 12 amino acids. The CDR3 region has the DNA TGTGCCACCCAAGGAGGGGGGCAGCCCCAGTACTTC. Translated: CATQGGGQPQYF.

V and J are TRBV7-2 and TRBJ1-6; 7 nucleotides agree with TRBD1. V shed 4 bases, J shed 10 bases, and the junction held 7 bases outside the gene matches. The CDR3 consists of 14 residues. The V gene's germline CDR1 is SGHTA and CDR2 FQGNSA. CDR3 protein: CASSSQTGSSPLHF. CDR3 sequence (DNA): TGTGCCAGCAGCTCCCAGACAGGGAGCTCACCCCTCCACTTT.

The chain links TRBV7-9 to TRBJ2-7, with D tentatively TRBD2 (5 bases). Germline values: CDR1 SEHNR, CDR2 FQNEAQ (reference sequence). Between the trimmed V and J ends, which lost 2 bases and 12 bases, there was a span of 17 bases. The CDR3 is made up of 13 amino acids. CDR3 region: CASSLLMEDQPYF. Written as DNA, the CDR3 is TGTGCCAGCAGCTTATTAATGGAGGATCAGCCGTACTTC.

There are a few counts of this clonotype. The CDR3 protein is CASSARQGADGYTF. The CDR3 DNA is TGTGCCAGCAGCGCGCGACAGGGGGCGGATGGCTACACCTTC. The chain carries TRBV7-9 and TRBJ1-2; TRBD1 matches 10 bases. The trim removed 5 bases at V and 6 bases at J, leaving 6 bases unmatched. This CDR3 region has 14 residues. Germline V gives CDR1 SEHNR, CDR2 FQNEAQ (reference sequence).

The sample holds many counts of this clonotype. The rearrangement joins TRBV7-9 to TRBJ2-5; D not certain. Per the germline V gene, CDR1 is SEHNR and CDR2 is FQNEAQ (reference sequence). V shed 3 bases and J shed 5 bases, with 10 bases lying between them. The CDR3 extends over 13 amino acids. The CDR3, as DNA: TGTGCCAGCAGCTTGAGGAGAACCGAGACCCAGTACTTC. It translates to CASSLRRTETQYF.

The V and J genes are TRBV6-5 and TRBJ1-3, with a possible D match to TRBD1 (5 bases). V was trimmed by 0 bases and J by 9 bases, leaving 15 bases between them. The germline V gene has CDR1 MNHEY and CDR2 SVGAGI. This CDR3 is built from 15 residues. The CDR3 nucleotides read TGTGCCAGCAGTTACTCGGGGCAGGGCCAGGGCACCATATATTTT. Protein product: CASSYSGQGQGTIYF.

In this sample, this clonotype turned up many times. This CDR3 reads CASSRQVGEKLFF. DNA for the CDR3: TGTGCCAGTAGTCGACAGGTCGGAGAAAAACTGTTTTTT. The gene calls are TRBV19 and TRBJ1-4, with D possibly TRBD1 on 6 matching bases. V lost 5 bases and J 8 bases, leaving 12 bases between the germline ends. The CDR3 length is 13 residues. Germline CDR1 is LNHDA and CDR2 is SQIVND (reference sequence).

The genes are TRBV29-1 and TRBJ2-7; 7 nucleotides match TRBD2. This CDR3 is built from 12 residues. Germline loops: CDR1 SQVTM, CDR2 ANQGSEA. Trimming removed 8 bases from V and 2 bases from J; junction bases left unmatched: 6. The CDR3 region has the DNA TGCAGCCCTAGCGGAATAACCTACGAGCAGTACTTC. It translates to CSPSGITYEQYF.

This clonotype was detected ten times or more. The CDR3 sequence: CASSLLAVTNTGELFF. The CDR3 DNA reads as TGTGCCAGCAGCCTCCTAGCGGTTACGAACACCGGGGAGCTGTTTTTT. The rearrangement joins TRBV7-2 to TRBJ2-2, with 7 bases lining up with TRBD2. Germline V CDR1 and CDR2: SGHTA, FQGNSA. V lost 5 bases to trimming and J lost 0 bases; unmatched junction nucleotides: 6. There are 16 residues in the CDR3.

The chain uses TRBV12-3 or TRBV12-4 and TRBJ2-7; D is undetermined. This CDR3 spans 12 amino acids. V was clipped by 7 bases and J by 1 base, with 8 bases between them. The CDR3 is CASTSRSYEQYF. DNA of the CDR3: TGTGCCAGCACTTCGAGATCCTACGAGCAGTACTTC.

This clonotype was seen only a few times. The rearrangement joins TRBV2 to TRBJ2-7; no reliable D call. Germline assignment: CDR1 SNHLY and CDR2 FYNNEI. This CDR3 is 15 amino acids long. The ends were cut back, 1 base at V and 2 bases at J, with 12 bases in the middle. The CDR3 nucleotides are TGTGCCAGCAGTGAAGGGGTAGGTGGGGCCTACGAGCAGTACTTC. It specifies CASSEGVGGAYEQYF.

Points on this clonotype: It may be a read error: a sequence one base away is much more abundant. V is TRBV7-8 and J is TRBJ1-5; unclear D gene. This CDR3 spans 17 amino acids. Trimming shortened V by 2 bases and J by 2 bases, and 16 bases separated the two germline ends. In germline, CDR1 is SGHVS, CDR2 FQNEAQ. This CDR3 is CASSLSHPSFGNQPQHF. The DNA of the CDR3 is TGTGCCAGCAGCTTATCACATCCTTCATTTGGCAATCAGCCCCAGCATTTT.

The V call is TRBV7-6, the J call TRBJ2-5, with D unclear. V lost 5 bases and J lost 5, with 15 bases in between. This CDR3 is 14 amino acids long. Germline lookup yields CDR1 SGHVS and CDR2 FNYEAQ. The CDR3 loop is CASSPPGRSETQYF. CDR3 sequence (DNA): TGTGCCAGCAGCCCACCAGGACGATCGGAGACCCAGTACTTC.

This chain connects TRBV20-1 to TRBJ2-3; TRBD2 might be the D (6 bases). The CDR3 spans 14 residues. Trimming stripped 3 bases from V and 2 bases from J, with 12 bases between. The V gene's germline CDR1 is DFQATT and CDR2 SNEGSKA (reference sequence). CDR3 coding DNA: TGCAGTGCTAGTGCGGCGGGGACCACAGATACGCAGTATTTT. It codes for CSASAAGTTDTQYF.

CDR3 protein: CSAIHTNEKLFF. The DNA of the CDR3 is TGCAGTGCTATCCACACTAATGAAAAACTGTTTTTT. The rearrangement uses TRBV20-1 and TRBJ1-4; D unclear. This CDR3 is built from 12 residues. The germline gives CDR1 DFQATT, CDR2 SNEGSKA (reference sequence). V shed 4 bases and J shed 2 bases, with 5 bases lying between them.

The rearrangement joins TRBV5-5 to TRBJ1-5; D is uncertain. CDR1 and CDR2 from the germline V gene are SGHKS and YYEKEE (reference sequence). Trimming pared 2 bases from V and 7 bases from J, leaving 10 bases between. This CDR3 is 13 amino acids long. CDR3 sequence: CASSFMDGQPQHF. Here the CDR3 DNA reads TGTGCCAGCAGCTTCATGGACGGGCAGCCCCAGCATTTT.

This sequence joins TRBV5-1 and TRBJ1-1; tentative D call: TRBD1 (5 bases). V was trimmed by 3 bases and J by 3 bases, leaving 12 bases between them. Germline V CDR1 and CDR2: SGHRS, YFSETQ. CDR3 size: 14 residues. In nucleotides, the CDR3 is TGCGCCAGCAGCTATTGGGGCTCGGACACTGAAGCTTTCTTT. It specifies CASSYWGSDTEAFF.